These 29 T cell receptor beta chains originate from one sample sequenced in a study of response to subunit inactivated influenza vaccine. TCRdb analysed the RT-PCR reads with MiXCR anew, one entry per CDR3 protein. The sample includes 650,000 to 800,000 distinct CDR3 sequences, roughly 14% of them seen just once. The sample consisted of PBMCs from blood, taken approximately 15 days before vaccination. All receptors come from a man aged 45 to 65 who received an inactivated influenza vaccine.

Ten or more counts support this clonotype. The gene calls are TRBV12-3 or TRBV12-4 and TRBJ1-6; tentatively, D is TRBD1 (5 bases). The V gene lost 3 bases and the J gene lost 14 bases, with 17 bases spanning the gap. This CDR3 spans 14 amino acids. The chain's CDR3 is CASSFGSRGSSLHF. For the CDR3, the DNA is TGTGCCAGCAGTTTCGGATCGAGGGGATCATCCCTCCACTTT.

The chain employs TRBV3-1 and TRBJ1-4, with a possible D match to TRBD1 (6 bases). V was cut by 1 base and J by 7 bases, with 13 bases left in between. The CDR3 runs to 15 residues. Germline V CDR1 and CDR2: LGHDT, YNNKEL (reference sequence). The CDR3 protein is CASSQAGGTFEKLFF. CDR3 DNA: TGTGCCAGCAGCCAAGCGGGGGGGACATTTGAAAAACTGTTTTTT. The full variable domain, its missing parts supplied by reference TRBV3-1 and TRBJ1-4, is DTAVSQTPKYLVTQMGNDKSIKCEQNLGHDTMYWYKQDSKKFLKIMFSYNNKELIINETVPNRFSPKSPDKAHLNLHINSLELGDSAVYFCASSQAGGTFEKLFFGSGTQLSVL.

This clonotype was counted only a few times. The chain combines TRBV2 with TRBJ1-1; TRBD1 matches at 7 bases. This CDR3 has 15 residues. CDR1 and CDR2 from the germline V gene are SNHLY and FYNNEI. The V gene end was trimmed by 6 bases and the J gene end by 3 bases; junction bases not matched to a gene: 10. The CDR3 protein is CASRRLTGIDTEAFF. The CDR3 DNA sequence: TGTGCCAGCAGGCGGCTGACAGGGATCGACACTGAAGCTTTCTTT.

The chain carries TRBV29-1 and TRBJ2-5; possibly TRBD1 or TRBD2 for D (5 bases each). Germline V gene data show CDR1 as SQVTM and CDR2 as ANQGSEA. The CDR3 runs 9 residues. V was clipped by 2 bases and J by 12 bases, with 7 bases between them. This chain's CDR3 is CSVELGEYF. For the CDR3, the DNA is TGCAGCGTTGAATTGGGGGAGTACTTC.

The chain is built from TRBV27 and TRBJ1-5, with no clear D. Trimming pared 3 bases from V and 0 bases from J, leaving 9 bases between. CDR3 length: 15 amino acids. Looked up from germline, CDR1 is MNHEY and CDR2 is SMNVEV (reference sequence). CDR3 nucleotide sequence: TGTGCCAGCAGTTTTAGCGGTGTTAGCAATCAGCCCCAGCATTTT. As protein: CASSFSGVSNQPQHF.

The table lists this clonotype with a few counts. This sequence joins TRBV7-2 and TRBJ2-2, with D tentatively TRBD2 (6 bases). Trimming removed 1 base from V and 1 base from J, with 10 bases in between. CDR3 size: 16 residues. CDR1 is SGHTA and CDR2 is FQGNSA in the germline V gene. DNA of the CDR3: TGTGCCAGCAGCTTAGATTCGGGAGTGAACACCGGGGAGCTGTTTTTT. Its protein is CASSLDSGVNTGELFF.

This chain uses TRBV7-2 with TRBJ1-1; no clear D. CDR1 is SGHTA and CDR2 is FQGNSA in the germline V gene. Trimming took 4 bases from V and 4 from J, leaving 10 bases between them. The length of the CDR3 is 13 residues. The CDR3, as DNA: TGTGCCAGCAGCTACGTGAGAAGCACTGAAGCTTTCTTT. Its protein product is CASSYVRSTEAFF.

J is TRBJ1-6 and V is TRBV5-4; D call uncertain. Between the trimmed V and J ends, which lost 1 base and 8 bases, there was a span of 10 bases. The CDR3 spans 14 residues. Germline assignment: CDR1 SGHNT and CDR2 YYREEE (reference sequence). The CDR3 here is CASSLRNSDSPLHF. As DNA, the CDR3 is TGTGCCAGCAGCTTGCGAAACAGTGATTCACCCCTCCACTTT.

This clonotype was seen only a few times. The chain employs TRBV12-3 or TRBV12-4 and TRBJ2-7; no firm D call. V lost 3 bases and J 2 bases, leaving 11 bases between the germline ends. The CDR3 covers 14 residues. The CDR3: CASSFGDNTYEQYF. For the CDR3, the DNA is TGTGCCAGCAGTTTCGGAGACAACACCTACGAGCAGTACTTC.

This clonotype was seen a few times. The J gene is TRBJ1-1, the V gene TRBV5-1; D is undetermined. V lost 0 bases and J 9 bases, leaving 12 bases between the germline ends. Germline assignment: CDR1 SGHRS and CDR2 YFSETQ. The CDR3 sequence is 13 residues long. This CDR3 is CASSLEDQTQAFF. The CDR3 DNA sequence: TGCGCCAGCAGCTTGGAAGACCAAACTCAAGCTTTCTTT.

The chain has TRBV20-1 and TRBJ1-5; 8 bases match TRBD1. The trim removed 0 bases at V and 8 bases at J, leaving 12 bases unmatched. The CDR3 loop spans 16 amino acids. Germline V gene data show CDR1 as DFQATT and CDR2 as SNEGSKA (reference sequence). CDR3 in DNA: TGCAGTGCTAGAGAGAAGTACAGGGGGGCCGGTGAGCCCCAGCATTTT. This sequence encodes CSAREKYRGAGEPQHF.

V is TRBV5-8 and J is TRBJ2-5, with TRBD1 matching over 7 bases. This CDR3 region has 15 residues. After removal of 5 bases from V and 7 bases from J, the junction contained 14 bases not matched to a gene. Germline V lookup: CDR1 SGHTS, CDR2 YDEGEE. The CDR3 bases are TGTGCCAGCAGAAATTACGGGACAGCGAGCGGGACCCAGTACTTC. Encoded protein: CASRNYGTASGTQYF.

The chain combines TRBV28 with TRBJ2-7, with 8 bases matching TRBD1. The CDR3 loop spans 14 amino acids. Unmatched junction bases numbered 8, after V lost 3 bases and J lost 7 bases. CDR1 is MDHEN and CDR2 is SYDVKM in the germline V gene. This chain's CDR3 is CASSLDRAMREQYF. The CDR3 DNA reads TGTGCCAGCAGTTTGGACAGGGCGATGAGAGAGCAGTACTTC.

Concerning this clonotype itself: An end of the junction does not agree with germline; a read error may underlie this. The chain carries TRBV12-3 or TRBV12-4 and TRBJ2-1, with D perhaps TRBD2 (5 bases). This CDR3 contains 18 residues. The CDR3 coding sequence is TGTGCCCGCAGTTTAGGAGGAGATCAACCTAGCTCCTACAATGAGCAGTTCTTC. This sequence encodes CARSLGGDQPSSYNEQFF.

This clonotype was picked up a small number of times. The CDR3 sequence: CSVDLGIGELFF. The CDR3 DNA reads TGCAGCGTTGATCTGGGGATCGGGGAGCTGTTTTTT. The chain carries TRBV29-1 and TRBJ2-2; D unresolved. CDR1 and CDR2 from the germline V gene are SQVTM and ANQGSEA. The CDR3 consists of 12 residues. The V gene lost 3 bases and the J gene lost 7 bases, with 9 bases spanning the gap.

This clonotype was observed a handful of times. The chain is built from TRBV18 and TRBJ1-2; tentatively, D is TRBD1 (6 bases). V was pared by 5 bases and J by 0 bases, with 10 bases between. The germline V gene encodes CDR1 KGHSH and CDR2 LQKENI. This CDR3 comprises 14 residues. The CDR3 DNA sequence: TGTGCCAGCTCAGCGGGGGCATCTAACTATGGCTACACCTTC. Translating gives CASSAGASNYGYTF. Supplemented by reference TRBV18 and TRBJ1-2, the full variable domain reads NAGVMQNPRHLVRRRGQEARLRCSPMKGHSHVYWYRQLPEEGLKFMVYLQKENIIDESGMPKERFSAEFPKEGPSILRIQQVVRGDSAAYFCASSAGASNYGYTFGSGTRLTVV.

This clonotype occurred many times. V gene TRBV6-2 or TRBV6-3 combines with J gene TRBJ2-2; 8 bases map to TRBD2. Losses at the gene ends were 5 bases for V and 3 bases for J; bases not matched to a gene: 2. The CDR3 has 14 residues. Germline loops: CDR1 MNHEY, CDR2 SVGEGT. CDR3 protein: CASSRGLDTGELFF. For the CDR3, the DNA is TGTGCCAGCAGTAGGGGACTAGACACCGGGGAGCTGTTTTTT.

This clonotype was detected a few times. The CDR3 DNA sequence: TGTGCCAGCAGCTCGGGACAGATAAACACAGATACGCAGTATTTT. Encoded protein: CASSSGQINTDTQYF. V is TRBV7-9 and J is TRBJ2-3; 7 bases fit TRBD1. From germline, CDR1 is SEHNR and CDR2 FQNEAQ (reference sequence). The CDR3 extends over 15 amino acids. The V gene end was trimmed by 4 bases and the J gene end by 2 bases; junction bases not matched to a gene: 6.

A few counts support this clonotype. The genes are TRBV5-5 and TRBJ2-3; 14 bases line up with TRBD2. The length of the CDR3 is 17 residues. J lost 4 bases, V lost 4 bases, and 8 bases had no gene match. Germline CDR1 and CDR2: SGHKS and YYEKEE (reference sequence). CDR3 region: CASSRAGLAGGADTQYF. The CDR3 coding sequence is TGTGCCAGCAGCCGCGCCGGACTAGCGGGGGGCGCAGATACGCAGTATTTT.

The chain uses TRBV15 and TRBJ1-1; D call uncertain. Germline V gives CDR1 LNHNV, CDR2 YYDKDF (reference sequence). The CDR3 runs to 13 residues. V was trimmed by 0 bases and J by 10 bases, leaving 12 bases between them. CDR3 residues: CATSRDSEAAAFF. For the CDR3, the DNA is TGTGCCACCAGCAGAGATTCGGAGGCCGCAGCTTTCTTT.

This chain uses TRBV10-3 with TRBJ2-7; TRBD2 might be the D (5 bases). From germline, CDR1 is ENHRY and CDR2 SYGVKD. V was trimmed by 8 bases and J by 0 bases, leaving 11 bases between them. The CDR3 runs to 13 residues. The CDR3 loop is CAIQRASSYEQYF. The CDR3 nucleotides read TGTGCCATCCAGAGGGCATCCTCCTACGAGCAGTACTTC.

The chain combines TRBV10-3 with TRBJ1-2, with D possibly TRBD1 on 6 matching bases. Deletions cut 0 bases from V and 2 bases from J, with 10 bases between. The CDR3 runs 15 residues. Germline CDR1 ENHRY, CDR2 SYGVKD. The DNA of the CDR3 is TGTGCCATCAGTGAGTCGGGGGGGACAAACTATGGCTACACCTTC. This codes for CAISESGGTNYGYTF.

This clonotype was seen a handful of times. The genes are TRBV6-5 and TRBJ1-5; 7 bases map to TRBD1. Germline V gene sequence: CDR1 MNHEY, CDR2 SVGAGI. This CDR3 has 15 residues. Trimming cost V 7 bases and J 2 bases; bases outside gene matches: 8. CDR3 in DNA: TGTGCCAGCATTTCCCTCGACAGGGGCAATCAGCCCCAGCATTTT. This encodes CASISLDRGNQPQHF.

The chain links TRBV20-1 to TRBJ2-1, with a tentative D call TRBD1 (8 bases). This CDR3 region has 15 residues. V was cut by 3 bases and J by 1 base, with 13 bases left in between. The germline gives CDR1 DFQATT, CDR2 SNEGSKA (reference sequence). The CDR3 loop reads CSASDRGGSYNEQFF. The DNA for the CDR3 is TGCAGTGCTAGTGACAGGGGAGGGTCCTACAATGAGCAGTTCTTC.

Here the CDR3 reads CASSGTGSFYEQYF. In DNA form, the CDR3 reads TGTGCCAGCTCCGGGACAGGGTCTTTTTACGAGCAGTACTTC. The chain employs TRBV12-3 or TRBV12-4 and TRBJ2-7; 9 nucleotides align to TRBD1. The CDR3 is 14 residues long. The trim removed 8 bases at V and 4 bases at J, leaving 9 bases unmatched.

This clonotype was seen a few times. The chain joins TRBV7-2 to TRBJ2-3, with D perhaps TRBD1 (6 bases). The CDR3 runs 13 residues. The germline V and J ends were trimmed by 4 bases and 3 bases, with 8 bases remaining between them. Germline-derived CDR1 and CDR2 are SGHTA and FQGNSA. This CDR3 is CASSWTETDTQYF. CDR3 sequence (DNA): TGTGCCAGCAGCTGGACAGAAACAGATACGCAGTATTTT.

This chain connects TRBV7-8 to TRBJ2-5; 7 bases are shared with TRBD1. Germline V CDR1 and CDR2: SGHVS, FQNEAQ. The CDR3 is 15 amino acids. Trimming removed 3 bases from V and 5 bases from J; junction bases left unmatched: 9. This CDR3 is CASSFGYRQGETQYF. CDR3 in DNA: TGTGCCAGCAGCTTTGGTTACCGACAGGGCGAGACCCAGTACTTC.

The V and J genes are TRBV5-1 and TRBJ2-4; D unclear. Germline loops: CDR1 SGHRS, CDR2 YFSETQ. Trimming stripped 6 bases from V and 0 bases from J, with 10 bases between. There are 14 residues in the CDR3. The CDR3 loop is CASKDGLAKNIQYF. The CDR3 DNA follows: TGCGCCAGCAAAGACGGTCTAGCCAAAAACATTCAGTACTTC.

In its sample, this clonotype was seen a few times. The chain links TRBV18 to TRBJ2-7; TRBD1 or TRBD2 may be the D gene (5 bases each). The CDR3 is 14 amino acids. V lost 8 bases and J 2 bases, leaving 16 bases between the germline ends. CDR1 and CDR2 from the germline V gene are KGHSH and LQKENI. CDR3 nucleotides: TGTGCCAGCAGTCCCCCGGGACGGACCTACGAGCAGTACTTC. As protein: CASSPPGRTYEQYF.